This T cell receptor beta chain was observed in a study of cytomegalovirus exposure and HLA in healthy donors. Trimming removed 4 bases from V and 5 bases from J; junction bases left unmatched: 7. The CDR3 loop spans 15 amino acids. Germline CDR1 and CDR2: MNHEY and SMNVEV (reference sequence). Using immunoSEQ multiplex PCR, the repertoire was profiled, and TCRdb retains in-frame clones only, with some absent. Of under 200,000 clones listed, over 85% are singletons. Study-wide findings and caveats: Subsequent analysis revealed that first-cohort TCR clusters tended to co-occur in the 130 or so validation repertoires. Reported results showed that the classifier diagnosed cytomegalovirus status with high specificity and sensitivity. Researchers catalogued 164 TCR beta chains as cytomegalovirus-associated.

The count of this clone is one. What it binds is unknown. Sequencing was performed on PBMCs. The TCR originated in a man aged 18 to 30 in good health and CMV-seropositive. This chain joins TRBV27 and TRBJ2-1, with TRBD2 matching over 8 bases. The CDR3 DNA sequence: TGTGCCAGCAGTTCGGAGCGGGAGTACCACAATGAGCAGTTCTTC. Translating it yields CASSSEREYHNEQFF.